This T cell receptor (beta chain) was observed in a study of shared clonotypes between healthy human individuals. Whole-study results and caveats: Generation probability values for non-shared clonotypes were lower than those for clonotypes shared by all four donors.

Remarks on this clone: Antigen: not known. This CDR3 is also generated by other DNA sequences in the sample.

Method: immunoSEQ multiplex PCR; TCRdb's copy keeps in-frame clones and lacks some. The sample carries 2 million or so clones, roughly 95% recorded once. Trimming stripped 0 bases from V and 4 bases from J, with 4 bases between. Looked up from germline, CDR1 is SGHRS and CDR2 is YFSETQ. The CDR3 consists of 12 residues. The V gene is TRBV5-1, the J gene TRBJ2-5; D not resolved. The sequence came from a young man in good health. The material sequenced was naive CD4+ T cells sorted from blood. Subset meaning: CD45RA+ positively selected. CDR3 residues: CASSLETETQYF. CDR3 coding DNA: TGCGCCAGCAGCTTGGAAACAGAGACCCAGTACTTC.